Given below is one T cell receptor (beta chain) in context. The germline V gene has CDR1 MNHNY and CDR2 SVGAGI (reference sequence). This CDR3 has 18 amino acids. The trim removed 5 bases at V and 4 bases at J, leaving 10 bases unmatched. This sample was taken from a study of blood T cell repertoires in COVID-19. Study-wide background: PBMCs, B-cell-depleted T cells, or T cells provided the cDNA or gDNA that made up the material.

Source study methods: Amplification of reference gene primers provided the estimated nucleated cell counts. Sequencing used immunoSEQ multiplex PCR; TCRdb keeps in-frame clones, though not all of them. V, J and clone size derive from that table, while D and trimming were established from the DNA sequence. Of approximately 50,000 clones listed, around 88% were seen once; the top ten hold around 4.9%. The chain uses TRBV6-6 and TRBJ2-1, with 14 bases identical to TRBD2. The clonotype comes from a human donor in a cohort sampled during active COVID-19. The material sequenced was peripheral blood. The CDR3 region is CASSLGTSGGPYYNEQFF. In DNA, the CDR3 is TGTGCCAGCAGTCTTGGGACTAGCGGGGGCCCTTATTACAATGAGCAGTTCTTC.